The 26 T cell receptor beta chains reported below all come from one sample, sequenced in a study of blood T cell repertoires in COVID-19. Some clones are missing from TCRdb's copy, which holds only in-frame ones; the method was immunoSEQ multiplex PCR. The table has roughly 240,000 clones, about 88% seen once. Source material: peripheral blood. Every receptor here comes from a man aged 18 to 30 with active or convalescent COVID-19.

The rearrangement joins TRBV12-3 or TRBV12-4 to TRBJ2-3; perhaps TRBD1 as D (5 bases). V was pared by 7 bases and J by 13 bases, with 21 bases between. The CDR3 spans 13 residues. In DNA, the CDR3 is TGTGCCAGCACCCCGGCTCCACACCTAGGGGAGTATTTT. Amino acids: CASTPAPHLGEYF.

The CDR3 sequence: CASSADSGIGNTIYF. CDR3 coding DNA: TGTGCCAGCAGCGCGGATTCAGGGATCGGAAACACCATATATTTT. The chain carries TRBV5-4 and TRBJ1-3, with D possibly matching TRBD1 (5 bases). CDR3 length equals 15 residues. Germline CDR1 and CDR2: SGHNT and YYREEE (reference sequence). Trimming removed 4 bases at V and 4 bases at J, with 15 bases between.

V and J are TRBV3-1 (or the pseudogene TRBV3-2) and TRBJ1-2; 9 bases are shared with TRBD1. Germline CDR1 and CDR2: LGHDT and YNNKEL (reference sequence). After removal of 5 bases from V and 8 bases from J, the junction contained 3 bases not matched to a gene. This CDR3 region has 12 residues. The CDR3 DNA reads as TGTGCCAGCAGCACCACAGGGGGCGGCTACACCTTC. It codes for CASSTTGGGYTF.

This rearrangement joins TRBV10-3 to TRBJ2-5; weak D call: TRBD2 (6 bases). CDR1 and CDR2 from the germline V gene are ENHRY and SYGVKD. The V and J ends lost 2 bases and 5 bases respectively, with 12 bases between them. This CDR3 region has 14 residues. The CDR3 DNA follows: TGTGCCATCAGTGAGACTGGCGGGATGGAGACCCAGTACTTC. Translated, it gives CAISETGGMETQYF.

The rearrangement links TRBV7-2 to TRBJ2-7, with 7 bases aligning to TRBD2. Unmatched junction bases numbered 8, after V lost 5 bases and J lost 4 bases. CDR3 length equals 14 residues. Per the germline V gene, CDR1 is SGHTA and CDR2 is FQGNSA. The chain's CDR3 is CASSERGGRYEQYF. DNA for the CDR3: TGTGCCAGCAGCGAGAGGGGAGGGAGGTACGAGCAGTACTTC.

The J gene is TRBJ2-3, the V gene TRBV4-2; maybe TRBD2 (6 bases). Looked up from germline, CDR1 is LGHNA and CDR2 is YNFKEQ. This CDR3 has 15 residues. V shed 1 base and J shed 2 bases, with 10 bases lying between them. The CDR3 is CASSQAGRDTDTQYF. The CDR3 DNA reads as TGTGCCAGCAGCCAAGCGGGGCGGGACACAGATACGCAGTATTTT.

The chain has TRBV7-3 and TRBJ2-3, with 9 bases lining up with TRBD1. Germline lookup yields CDR1 SGHTA and CDR2 FQGTGA. V lost 7 bases to trimming and J lost 6 bases; unmatched junction nucleotides: 23. The CDR3 is 19 amino acids. CDR3 in DNA: TGTGCCAGCACAGCCACCCTCAACTACAGGGGGCGAATTCAGGATACGCAGTATTTT. It encodes CASTATLNYRGRIQDTQYF.

Note on this clone: A read error may account for a junction end that differs from germline. The chain couples TRBV2 to TRBJ2-7; TRBD1 is a possible D gene (6 bases). This CDR3 has 10 amino acids. Germline V lookup: CDR1 SNHLY, CDR2 FYNNEI. The CDR3 DNA reads TGTGCCAGCGGTGACAGGTATCAGTACTTC. Amino acid sequence: CASGDRYQYF. Using reference TRBV2 and TRBJ2-7 for the parts outside the CDR3, the full variable domain is EPEVTQTPSHQVTQMGQEVILRCVPISNHLYFYWYRQILGQKVEFLVSFYNNEISEKSEIFDDQFSVERPDGSNFTLKIRSTKLEDSAMYFCASGDRYQYFGPGTRLTVT.

This chain uses TRBV19 with TRBJ2-7, with TRBD2 matching 7 bases. In germline, CDR1 is LNHDA, CDR2 SQIVND (reference sequence). The length of the CDR3 is 15 residues. J lost 1 base, V lost 5 bases, and 8 bases had no gene match. The CDR3 region has the DNA TGTGCCAGTAGTGAGGCAGCGGGATCATCCTACGAGCAGTACTTC. Protein: CASSEAAGSSYEQYF.

The chain couples TRBV11-2 to TRBJ2-7; 10 bases fit TRBD2. This CDR3 comprises 15 residues. Germline V gives CDR1 SGHAT, CDR2 FQNNGV. Trimming took 5 bases from V and 4 from J; bases not matched to a gene: 8. CDR3 nucleotide sequence: TGTGCCAGCAGCCCTCATGCTAGCGGGGGATACGAGCAGTACTTC. It specifies CASSPHASGGYEQYF.

The V and J genes are TRBV6-5 and TRBJ2-4; no definite D call. This CDR3 contains 14 residues. Trimming left V 0 bases short and J 6 bases short, with 9 bases between. CDR1 MNHEY and CDR2 SVGAGI come from the germline V gene. The CDR3 DNA is TGTGCCAGCAGTTACTCGACACTGCCAAACATTCAGTACTTC. Its translation: CASSYSTLPNIQYF.

J is TRBJ2-1 and V is TRBV19; D possibly corresponds to TRBD2 (5 bases). V lost 7 bases to trimming and J lost 6 bases, with 19 bases between them. Germline V CDR1 and CDR2: LNHDA, SQIVND (reference sequence). The CDR3 runs 15 residues. The CDR3 protein is CASTPDSSEVNEQFF. CDR3 in DNA: TGTGCCAGTACCCCGGACTCCTCCGAAGTCAATGAGCAGTTCTTC.

The rearrangement links TRBV29-1 to TRBJ1-4; no definite D call. The CDR3 has 14 residues. Germline V gene sequence: CDR1 SQVTM, CDR2 ANQGSEA. The V and J ends lost 7 bases and 6 bases respectively, with 18 bases between them. CDR3 sequence (DNA): TGCAGCGCGACTACCAGACCGCGAGATGAAAAACTGTTTTTT. Its translation: CSATTRPRDEKLFF.

This chain links TRBV11-2 with TRBJ2-7; no definite D call. This CDR3 contains 11 residues. CDR1 and CDR2 from the germline V gene are SGHAT and FQNNGV. Trimming left V 6 bases short and J 4 bases short, with 7 bases between. CDR3 bases: TGTGCCAGCAGTTTACAGTACGAGCAGTACTTC. Its protein product is CASSLQYEQYF.

The chain uses TRBV3-1 (or the pseudogene TRBV3-2) and TRBJ1-2, with 7 bases that match TRBD1. V lost 4 bases to trimming and J lost 8 bases; unmatched junction nucleotides: 10. CDR1 and CDR2 (germline): LGHDT, YNNKEL (reference sequence). CDR3 size: 14 residues. CDR3 amino acids: CASSPTTGDAGYTF. The CDR3 region has the DNA TGTGCCAGCAGCCCCACAACAGGGGACGCGGGCTACACCTTC.

V usage is TRBV7-9 and J usage is TRBJ2-3; D call uncertain. The CDR3 covers 13 residues. Germline V lookup: CDR1 SEHNR, CDR2 FQNEAQ (reference sequence). Trimming left V 3 bases short and J 0 bases short, with 4 bases between. The CDR3 protein is CASSFLSTDTQYF. In DNA, the CDR3 is TGTGCCAGCAGCTTCCTTAGCACAGATACGCAGTATTTT.

The rearrangement links TRBV30 to TRBJ2-7; tentatively, D is TRBD2 (6 bases). Trimming stripped 4 bases from V and 3 bases from J, with 10 bases between. Germline lookup yields CDR1 GTSNPN and CDR2 SVGIG (reference sequence). The CDR3 has 12 residues. CDR3 in DNA: TGTGCCTGGACGGGAGCAAACTACGAGCAGTACTTC. Translation gives CAWTGANYEQYF.

The DNA of the CDR3 is TGTGCCACCAGTGATTCACAGGGAGGGGGAGAGACCCAGTACTTC. It is translated as CATSDSQGGGETQYF. This chain connects TRBV24-1 to TRBJ2-5; D may be TRBD2 (7 bases). Germline values: CDR1 KGHDR, CDR2 SFDVKD. The length of the CDR3 is 15 residues. Trimming removed 2 bases from V and 4 bases from J, with 13 bases in between.

This clone was picked up a small number of times. The chain uses TRBV19 and TRBJ1-3; weak D call: TRBD1 (6 bases). The CDR3 is made up of 15 amino acids. Germline CDR1 LNHDA, CDR2 SQIVND (reference sequence). Trimming removed 7 bases at V and 0 bases at J, with 13 bases between. The CDR3 is CASTKGDSSGNTIYF. Here the CDR3 DNA reads TGTGCCAGTACCAAGGGGGATAGCTCTGGAAACACCATATATTTT.

V gene TRBV6-6 combines with J gene TRBJ2-1; D may be TRBD2 (5 bases). This CDR3 spans 14 amino acids. Trimming removed 5 bases at V and 5 bases at J, with 13 bases between. Germline V gives CDR1 MNHNY, CDR2 SVGAGI (reference sequence). The CDR3: CASSRESWDNEQFF. CDR3 DNA: TGTGCCAGCAGTAGGGAGTCGTGGGACAATGAGCAGTTCTTC.

The chain links TRBV27 to TRBJ1-6; no definite D call. The CDR3 spans 13 residues. Germline V gives CDR1 MNHEY, CDR2 SMNVEV (reference sequence). Between the trimmed V and J ends, which lost 6 bases and 8 bases, there was a span of 11 bases. The CDR3 nucleotides read TGTGCCAGCAGGGCCAGGTGGGATTCACCCCTCCACTTT. This codes for CASRARWDSPLHF.

The gene calls are TRBV7-9 and TRBJ2-2; 7 bases map to TRBD2. Losses at the gene ends were 6 bases for V and 2 bases for J; bases not matched to a gene: 6. The length of the CDR3 is 15 residues. Germline assignment: CDR1 SEHNR and CDR2 FQNEAQ (reference sequence). The DNA of the CDR3 is TGTGCCAGCAGGGCGGGAGCGGCAAACACCGGGGAGCTGTTTTTT. This codes for CASRAGAANTGELFF.

The rearrangement uses TRBV6-1 and TRBJ1-6, with a tentative D call TRBD1 (5 bases). This CDR3 region has 18 residues. The germline gives CDR1 MNHNS, CDR2 SASEGT. The V end was cut by 3 bases, the J end by 4 bases, with 19 bases between. The CDR3: CASSDDSQGGVYNSPLHF. The CDR3 DNA follows: TGTGCCAGCAGTGATGACTCGCAGGGTGGCGTTTATAATTCACCCCTCCACTTT.

The chain combines TRBV12-5 with TRBJ2-7; 8 nucleotides agree with TRBD1. V shed 6 bases and J 3 bases; nucleotides not matched to a gene: 4. The CDR3 runs 13 residues. CDR1 is LGHNT and CDR2 is FRNRAP in the germline V gene. The chain's CDR3 is CASGGDRSYEQYF. The CDR3, as DNA: TGTGCTAGTGGGGGGGACAGGAGCTACGAGCAGTACTTC. The full variable domain, its missing parts supplied by reference TRBV12-5 and TRBJ2-7, is DARVTQTPRHKVTEMGQEVTMRCQPILGHNTVFWYRQTMMQGLELLAYFRNRAPLDDSGMPKDRFSAEMPDATLATLKIQPSEPRDSAVYFCASGGDRSYEQYFGPGTRLTVT.

The J gene is TRBJ2-7, the V gene TRBV29-1; 7 bases are a match to TRBD1. V dropped 5 bases and J dropped 1; count of bases not matched to a gene: 14. Germline V CDR1 and CDR2: SQVTM, ANQGSEA. This CDR3 has 16 amino acids. CDR3 residues: CSVLPLAQGVSYEQYF. The CDR3 region has the DNA TGCAGCGTTCTCCCACTTGCTCAGGGGGTTTCCTACGAGCAGTACTTC.

The chain carries TRBV19 and TRBJ1-5; D is uncertain. V was trimmed by 3 bases and J by 2 bases, leaving 8 bases between them. The germline V gene has CDR1 LNHDA and CDR2 SQIVND (reference sequence). The CDR3 is made up of 14 amino acids. For the CDR3, the DNA is TGTGCCAGTAGTATGGAGGCAGGCAATCAGCCCCAGCATTTT. This translates into CASSMEAGNQPQHF. Full variable domain (rest looked up from reference TRBV19 and TRBJ1-5): DGGITQSPKYLFRKEGQNVTLSCEQNLNHDAMYWYRQDPGQGLRLIYYSQIVNDFQKGDIAEGYSVSREKKESFPLTVTSAQKNPTAFYLCASSMEAGNQPQHFGDGTRLSIL.